These 20 T cell receptor beta chains came from one sample sequenced in a study of blood T cell repertoires in COVID-19. Clones were read by immunoSEQ multiplex PCR, and TCRdb kept only the in-frame ones, dropping some. The sample has some 31,000 clones; 85% to 90% are singletons. Source material: peripheral blood. The receptor source for this set is an older man with active COVID-19.

This chain uses TRBV24-1 with TRBJ2-1; TRBD2 aligns across 9 bases. CDR3 length: 16 amino acids. In germline, CDR1 is KGHDR, CDR2 SFDVKD. J gave up 1 base and V 4 bases, and 4 bases lay outside the gene matches. The CDR3 sequence: CATSDALAGSYNEQFF. The CDR3 DNA sequence: TGTGCCACCAGTGACGCCCTAGCGGGGTCCTACAATGAGCAGTTCTTC.

The V and J genes are TRBV10-1 and TRBJ2-2, with a tentative D call TRBD2 (6 bases). The CDR3 is 14 amino acids. Germline loops: CDR1 WNHNN, CDR2 SYGVQD (reference sequence). V was trimmed by 6 bases and J by 4 bases, leaving 12 bases between them. Here the CDR3 DNA reads TGCGCCAGCAGCCGCGGGACGGCCACCGGGGAGCTGTTTTTT. It codes for CASSRGTATGELFF.

The CDR3, as DNA: TGTGCCAGCAGTTTAACGCACCCGGGGGGAGCTAACTATGGCTACACCTTC. Protein sequence: CASSLTHPGGANYGYTF. The chain combines TRBV28 with TRBJ1-2, with a weak D call TRBD1 (5 bases). Per germline, CDR1 MDHEN and CDR2 SYDVKM. Trimming removed 2 bases from V and 0 bases from J, with 16 bases in between. This CDR3 is built from 17 residues.

CDR3: CASSYRENTQYF. CDR3 DNA sequence: TGTGCCAGTAGTTACAGGGAAAATACGCAGTATTTT. The chain has TRBV19 and TRBJ2-3; perhaps TRBD1 as D (6 bases). V gave up 5 bases and J gave up 7 bases, with 10 bases separating them. CDR1 and CDR2 from the germline V gene are LNHDA and SQIVND (reference sequence). The CDR3 has 12 amino acids.

This chain uses TRBV2 with TRBJ2-5; a weak D match, TRBD1 (5 bases). V lost 2 bases, J lost 1 base, and 8 bases lay in between. Germline CDR1 reads SNHLY; CDR2 reads FYNNEI. The CDR3 loop spans 14 amino acids. The CDR3 nucleotides read TGTGCCAGCAGTGAAATGACAGTCCAAGAGACCCAGTACTTC. Protein product: CASSEMTVQETQYF. Full variable domain (outside the CDR3, taken from reference TRBV2 and TRBJ2-5): EPEVTQTPSHQVTQMGQEVILRCVPISNHLYFYWYRQILGQKVEFLVSFYNNEISEKSEIFDDQFSVERPDGSNFTLKIRSTKLEDSAMYFCASSEMTVQETQYFGPGTRLLVL.

This clone occurred once. The chain has TRBV19 and TRBJ1-5, with D perhaps TRBD1 (6 bases). The germline V gene has CDR1 LNHDA and CDR2 SQIVND (reference sequence). The CDR3 contains 16 residues. V gave up 5 bases and J gave up 4 bases, with 18 bases separating them. CDR3 nucleotides: TGTGCCAGTAGTCTGACAGGTTCCTGGGTAAATCAGCCCCAGCATTTT. This gives the protein CASSLTGSWVNQPQHF.

The V and J genes are TRBV19 and TRBJ2-2; unclear D gene. The V end was cut by 7 bases, the J end by 8 bases, with 14 bases between. The CDR3 totals 13 residues. CDR1 is LNHDA and CDR2 is SQIVND in the germline V gene (reference sequence). The CDR3 sequence: CASNPGWAGELFF. The CDR3 region has the DNA TGTGCCAGTAACCCCGGCTGGGCAGGGGAGCTGTTTTTT. The whole variable domain, remainder taken from reference TRBV19 and TRBJ2-2, is DGGITQSPKYLFRKEGQNVTLSCEQNLNHDAMYWYRQDPGQGLRLIYYSQIVNDFQKGDIAEGYSVSREKKESFPLTVTSAQKNPTAFYLCASNPGWAGELFFGEGSRLTVL.

The chain carries TRBV12-3 or TRBV12-4 and TRBJ2-1; 10 bases map to TRBD2. V shed 5 bases and J 9 bases; nucleotides not matched to a gene: 4. The length of the CDR3 is 13 residues. The CDR3 DNA reads TGTGCCAGCAGTAGCGGGAGGGGTAGTGAGCAGTTCTTC. As protein: CASSSGRGSEQFF.

The chain has TRBV5-4 and TRBJ2-2, with D possibly matching TRBD2 (5 bases). V gave up 2 bases and J gave up 7 bases, with 15 bases separating them. CDR1 is SGHNT and CDR2 is YYREEE in the germline V gene (reference sequence). The CDR3 spans 15 residues. CDR3 region: CASSFKSRAVGELFF. Here the CDR3 DNA reads TGTGCCAGCAGCTTTAAATCGAGGGCGGTCGGGGAGCTGTTTTTT.

The J gene is TRBJ2-4, the V gene TRBV5-5; TRBD1 agrees at 7 bases. Germline V gives CDR1 SGHKS, CDR2 YYEKEE (reference sequence). The CDR3 extends over 14 amino acids. J was trimmed by 2 bases and V by 4 bases; bases with no gene match: 3. The CDR3 sequence is CASSGDSTKNIQYF. The CDR3 bases are TGTGCCAGCAGCGGGGACAGTACCAAAAACATTCAGTACTTC.

This clone was counted once. The chain recombines TRBV27 with TRBJ2-1; 9 bases fit TRBD1. The CDR3 covers 14 residues. V shed 8 bases and J 8 bases; nucleotides not matched to a gene: 10. CDR1 and CDR2 (germline): MNHEY, SMNVEV (reference sequence). Here the CDR3 reads CASRRTGEVDEQFF. The CDR3 DNA sequence: TGTGCCAGCCGTAGGACAGGGGAGGTCGATGAGCAGTTCTTC.

The gene calls are TRBV27 and TRBJ2-5; possible D gene TRBD2, 6 bases. Germline V gene sequence: CDR1 MNHEY, CDR2 SMNVEV (reference sequence). The CDR3 sequence is 13 residues long. Trimming cost V 2 bases and J 3 bases, with 7 bases left between them. The CDR3 DNA sequence: TGTGCCAGCAGTTTAGCTAGCGAAGAGACCCAGTACTTC. Its translation: CASSLASEETQYF.

The chain has TRBV24-1 and TRBJ2-3, with TRBD1 as a possible D gene (5 bases). Trimming removed 7 bases from V and 8 bases from J, with 27 bases in between. Germline loops: CDR1 KGHDR, CDR2 SFDVKD. The CDR3 runs to 17 residues. As DNA, the CDR3 is TGTGCCACCAGCGGACCTTTGGAAGCTAGGGGTCCAGGTACGCAGTATTTT. Residues: CATSGPLEARGPGTQYF.

V is TRBV5-5 and J is TRBJ2-7, with TRBD1 identical over 10 bases. This CDR3 region has 14 residues. After removal of 0 bases from V and 6 bases from J, the junction contained 3 bases not matched to a gene. Germline V gene sequence: CDR1 SGHKS, CDR2 YYEKEE (reference sequence). CDR3 coding DNA: TGTGCCAGCAGCTTGGCCGGGACAGGGGTCGAGCAGTACTTC. Translation gives CASSLAGTGVEQYF.

CDR3 amino acids: CASSSRSRANEKLFF. CDR3 DNA sequence: TGTGCCAGCAGCTCCCGGTCGAGGGCGAATGAAAAACTGTTTTTT. The chain is built from TRBV5-8 and TRBJ1-4; D call uncertain. Per germline, CDR1 SGHTS and CDR2 YDEGEE. The CDR3 runs to 15 residues. The ends were cut back, 3 bases at V and 5 bases at J, with 14 bases in the middle.

The gene calls are TRBV6-6 and TRBJ2-3; TRBD2 might be the D (5 bases). Germline loops: CDR1 MNHNY, CDR2 SVGAGI (reference sequence). The V and J ends lost 6 bases and 6 bases respectively, with 13 bases between them. This CDR3 is 13 amino acids long. This CDR3 reads CASRSRQRDTQYF. The CDR3 DNA is TGTGCCAGCAGGTCCCGCCAGCGGGATACGCAGTATTTT.

This chain uses TRBV4-3 with TRBJ2-5; 10 nucleotides agree with TRBD2. Germline CDR1 reads LGHNA; CDR2 reads YSLEER. The CDR3 is made up of 17 amino acids. Trimming at V came to 1 base and at J to 5 bases, leaving 10 bases not matched to a gene. CDR3: CASSQGLAGVGGETQYF. The CDR3 nucleotides read TGCGCCAGCAGCCAAGGGCTAGCGGGAGTAGGCGGGGAGACCCAGTACTTC.

A single count supports this clone. The chain is built from TRBV5-1 and TRBJ2-3, with D perhaps matching TRBD1 (6 bases). Germline V lookup: CDR1 SGHRS, CDR2 YFSETQ. This CDR3 has 15 amino acids. Between the trimmed V and J ends, which lost 5 bases and 2 bases, there was a span of 15 bases. In DNA, the CDR3 is TGCGCCAGCAGTGAGGGGACATCAACCACAGATACGCAGTATTTT. This translates into CASSEGTSTTDTQYF.

V usage is TRBV28 and J usage is TRBJ2-3; TRBD2 matches at 11 bases. V dropped 5 bases and J dropped 4; count of bases not matched to a gene: 14. Germline assignment: CDR1 MDHEN and CDR2 SYDVKM. The CDR3 covers 18 residues. CDR3 DNA: TGTGCCAGCAGTACCGACCCGGCTAGCGGGGGGAGGGCAGATACGCAGTATTTT. Its protein product is CASSTDPASGGRADTQYF.

The CDR3: CASSSRTGLDEQYF. CDR3 coding DNA: TGTGCCAGCAGTTCACGGACAGGGCTCGACGAGCAGTACTTC. The chain combines TRBV6-5 with TRBJ2-7; 8 nucleotides line up with TRBD1. The V and J ends lost 4 bases and 5 bases, in that order; junction bases with no gene match: 7. Looked up from germline, CDR1 is MNHEY and CDR2 is SVGAGI. The CDR3 is 14 amino acids.